There are many counts of the clone carrying this T cell receptor (beta chain). Its target is not known. The sample comes from a study of response to subunit inactivated influenza vaccine. TCRdb used MiXCR to reprocess the RT-PCR reads, holding one entry per CDR3 protein. Of about 530,000 distinct CDR3 sequences in the sample, approximately 12% were seen once. Germline assignment: CDR1 LGHNA and CDR2 YNFKEQ. This CDR3 contains 15 residues. Trimming stripped 1 base from V and 0 bases from J, with 10 bases between. Overall study results and limits: The authors put forward the suggestion that each seasonal influenza vaccination may bring in only a limited number of new T cells.

Sequencing used PBMCs from blood, obtained on the day of vaccination. The receptor was derived from a man between 45 and 60 years old who received an inactivated influenza vaccine. The chain combines TRBV4-2 with TRBJ2-7; D gene uncertain. CDR3 in amino acids: CASSQVHSSSYEQYF. The CDR3 DNA is TGTGCCAGCAGCCAAGTCCACTCTTCCTCCTACGAGCAGTACTTC.